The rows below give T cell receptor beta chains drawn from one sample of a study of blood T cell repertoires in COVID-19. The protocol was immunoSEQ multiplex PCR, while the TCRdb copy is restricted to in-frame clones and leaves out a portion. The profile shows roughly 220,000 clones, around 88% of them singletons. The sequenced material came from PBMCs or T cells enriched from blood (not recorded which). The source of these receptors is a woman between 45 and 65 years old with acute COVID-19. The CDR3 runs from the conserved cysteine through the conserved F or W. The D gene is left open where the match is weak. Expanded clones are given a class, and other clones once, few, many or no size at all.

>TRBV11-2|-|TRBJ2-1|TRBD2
TGTGCCAGCAGCGACGGGCTAGCGGGTGGAACCTTTCGGAGGGGTGAGCAGTTCTTC
CASSDGLAGGTFRRGEQFF
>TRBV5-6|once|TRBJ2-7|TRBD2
TGTGCCAGCAGCTTGGACAGGGGACTAGCGGTGAGCTCCTACGAGCAGTACTTC
CASSLDRGLAVSSYEQYF
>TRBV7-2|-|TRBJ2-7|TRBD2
TGTGCCAGCAGCGCCTCCGGTAGGACTAGCGGGAGCTACGAGCAGTACTTC
CASSASGRTSGSYEQYF
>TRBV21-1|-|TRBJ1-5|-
TGTGCCAGCAGCAAAAACGGCGGGACAGGGGTCCTCGCGATGGGTGCGCCGAGCAATCAGCCCCAGCATTTT
CASSKNGGTGVLAMGAPSNQPQHF
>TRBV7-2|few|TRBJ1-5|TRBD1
TGTGCCAGCAGCCCAGGGACAGCCCCGTATAGCAATCAGCCCCAGCATTTT
CASSPGTAPYSNQPQHF
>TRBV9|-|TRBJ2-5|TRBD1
TGTGCCAGCAGCGTAGCAGGGGGAGAGACCCAGTACTTC
CASSVAGGETQYF
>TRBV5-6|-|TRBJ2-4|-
TGTGCCAGCAGCCCGCCACTCCGGTTAGCCAAAAACATTCAGTACTTC
CASSPPLRLAKNIQYF
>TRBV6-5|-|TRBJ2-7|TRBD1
TGTGCCAGCAGTTCCGCGGGACAGGGTGTTTACGAGCAGTACTTC
CASSSAGQGVYEQYF
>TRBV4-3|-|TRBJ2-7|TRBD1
TGCGCCAGCAGCCAAGATCGCTCGACAGGGCCTACCGACGAGCAGTACTTC
CASSQDRSTGPTDEQYF
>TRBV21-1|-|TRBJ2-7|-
TGTGCCAGCAGCAAAGGGGCGGGTAGGATAGAATACGAGCAGTACTTC
CASSKGAGRIEYEQYF
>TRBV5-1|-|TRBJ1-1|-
TGCGCCAGCAGCTTGGCTGCCAGGGTGGGCACTGAAGCTTTCTTT
CASSLAARVGTEAFF
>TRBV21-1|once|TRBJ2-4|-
TGTGCCGGAGACCCCTATGGGGCCAAAAACATTCAGTACTTC
CAGDPYGAKNIQYF
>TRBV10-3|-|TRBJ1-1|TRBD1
TGTGCCATCACCCGGGACAGTAACACTGAAGCTTTCTTT
CAITRDSNTEAFF
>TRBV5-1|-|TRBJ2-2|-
TGCGCCAGCAGCTTGTTTCGGGGAGGACCCGGGGAGCTGTTTTTT
CASSLFRGGPGELFF
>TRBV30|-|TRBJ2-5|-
TGTGCCTGGAGTGTCACTAGGGAGACCCAGTACTTC
CAWSVTRETQYF
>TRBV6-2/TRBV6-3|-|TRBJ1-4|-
TGTGCCAGCAGTTACGACGGTCAGGGAGGGAAAAAACTGTTTTTT
CASSYDGQGGKKLFF
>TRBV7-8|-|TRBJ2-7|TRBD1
TGTGCCAGCAGCCACAGGGGACCTCCCTACGAGCAGTACTTC
CASSHRGPPYEQYF
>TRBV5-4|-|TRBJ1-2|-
TGTGCCAGCAGCTTGTATGTGTCCTATGGCTACACCTTC
CASSLYVSYGYTF
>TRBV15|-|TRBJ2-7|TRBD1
TGTGCCACCAGCAGAGATGGTGGGGTGACAGGGACCTCCTACGAGCAGTACTTC
CATSRDGGVTGTSYEQYF
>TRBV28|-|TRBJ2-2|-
TGTGCCAGCAGCCCCAGAGGAACCGGGGAGCTGTTTTTT
CASSPRGTGELFF
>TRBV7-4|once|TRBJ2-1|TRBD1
TGTGCCAGCAGCTTAGGTGGACAGGGGCACTACAATGAGCAGTTCTTC
CASSLGGQGHYNEQFF
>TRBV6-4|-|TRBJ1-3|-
TGTGCCGGCGACACCTCCACCGGCTCTGGAAACACCATATATTTT
CAGDTSTGSGNTIYF
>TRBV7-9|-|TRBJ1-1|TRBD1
TGTGCCAGCAAGGTCCAGGGGGAGAACACTGAAGCTTTCTTT
CASKVQGENTEAFF
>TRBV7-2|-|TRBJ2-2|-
TGTGCCAGCAGCTTTTCAGGGCCCGGGGAGCTGTTTTTT
CASSFSGPGELFF
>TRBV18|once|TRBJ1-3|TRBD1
TGTGCCAGCTCACAGACCGGGACAGGTCTCGGAGGAAACACCATATATTTT
CASSQTGTGLGGNTIYF
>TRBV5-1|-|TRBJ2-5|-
TGCGCCAGCAGCTCTAACGGCAGGGTAAGGGGCCAAGAGACCCAGTACTTC
CASSSNGRVRGQETQYF
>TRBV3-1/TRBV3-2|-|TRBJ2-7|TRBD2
TGTGCCAGCAGCCAAGTAGGGAGCGGGAACTCCTACGAGCAGTACTTC
CASSQVGSGNSYEQYF
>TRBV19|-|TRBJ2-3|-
TGTGCCAGTAACGAGGCGGGCTCTAGATTCGGAGATACGCAGTATTTT
CASNEAGSRFGDTQYF
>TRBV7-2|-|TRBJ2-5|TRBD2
TGTGCCAGCAGCCCGACTAGCGGGCACCAAGAGACCCAGTACTTC
CASSPTSGHQETQYF
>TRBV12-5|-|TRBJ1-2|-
TGTGCTAGTGGTTTGGTACAGGGACGGATCCTCTATGGCTACACCTTC
CASGLVQGRILYGYTF
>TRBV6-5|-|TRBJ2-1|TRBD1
TGTGCCAGCAGTTTGACAGGGGGCGCGGGAAATGAGCAGTTCTTC
CASSLTGGAGNEQFF
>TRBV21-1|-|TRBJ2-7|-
TGTGCCAGCAGCGACCGGGACAGGAGCTCCTACGAGCAGTACTTC
CASSDRDRSSYEQYF
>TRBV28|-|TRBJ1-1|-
TGTGCCAGCCGAACCAGGGTGAACACTGAAGCTTTCTTT
CASRTRVNTEAFF
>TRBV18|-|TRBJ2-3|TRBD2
TGTGCCAGCTCACCACGTTCGAGCGGGAGAACAGATACGCAGTATTTT
CASSPRSSGRTDTQYF
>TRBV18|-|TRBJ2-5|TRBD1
TGTGCCAGCTCACGGGGACAGCTCCAAGAGACCCAGTACTTC
CASSRGQLQETQYF
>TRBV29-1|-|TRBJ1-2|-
TGCAGCGTTGACTCTGGCGGGGTATTTATCCATGGCTACACCTTC
CSVDSGGVFIHGYTF
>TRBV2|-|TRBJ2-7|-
TGTGCCAGCAAAGAGCTCGGCTACGAGCAGTACTTC
CASKELGYEQYF
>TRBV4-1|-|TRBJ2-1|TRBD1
TGCGCCAGCAGCCTCGACTGGGGGACAGGGGGTGAGCAGTTCTTC
CASSLDWGTGGEQFF
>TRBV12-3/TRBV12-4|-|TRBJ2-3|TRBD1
TGTGCCAGCATGACAGGGGGAACAGATACGCAGTATTTT
CASMTGGTDTQYF
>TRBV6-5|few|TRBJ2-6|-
TGTGCCAGCACCACTTGGTCCTCTGGGGCCAACGTCCTGACTTTC
CASTTWSSGANVLTF
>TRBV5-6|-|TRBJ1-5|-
TGTGCCAGCAGCTTCGCCCGGAATCAGCCCCAGCATTTT
CASSFARNQPQHF
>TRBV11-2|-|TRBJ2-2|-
TGTGCCAGCAGCTTAGGACAGCACACCGGGGAGCTGTTTTTT
CASSLGQHTGELFF
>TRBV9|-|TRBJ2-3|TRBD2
TGTGCCAGCAGCACCCTAGCGGGCCTCACAGATACGCAGTATTTT
CASSTLAGLTDTQYF